This TCR beta chain is drawn from a study of T-cell memory formation after mild COVID-19. 5'RACE primed at constant segments yielded TCR alpha and TCR beta cDNA libraries bearing sample barcodes and UMIs. TCRdb reprocessed the 5' RACE reads via MiXCR and lists one record per CDR3 protein. The top ten clones hold under 25% of a sample with under 300,000 distinct CDR3 sequences, 9.4% of them seen once. Findings and limits, study-wide: Cross-reactive memory appears to have joined, as suggested by some responding clones showing up in pre-infection memory. CD4/CD8 balance held among clones contracting day 15 to 85, and later expanders leaned CD4+.

The ends were cut back, 6 bases at V and 4 bases at J, with 14 bases in the middle. CDR1 is SNHLY, CDR2 FYNNEI, per germline. The CDR3 contains 14 residues. Worth noting for this clonotype: Its antigen is currently unknown.

The sequencing sample was made of PBMCs or a T cell subset sorted from them (not recorded which). The TCR was taken from a man aged 18 to 35 who had mild COVID-19 (a few samples of this study predate the infection). Cell type and time point are not known. This chain connects TRBV2 to TRBJ2-3, with a tentative D call TRBD2 (6 bases). The CDR3 DNA is TGTGCCAGCAGACCCGGGACTTCCGCAGATACGCAGTATTTT. Residues: CASRPGTSADTQYF.